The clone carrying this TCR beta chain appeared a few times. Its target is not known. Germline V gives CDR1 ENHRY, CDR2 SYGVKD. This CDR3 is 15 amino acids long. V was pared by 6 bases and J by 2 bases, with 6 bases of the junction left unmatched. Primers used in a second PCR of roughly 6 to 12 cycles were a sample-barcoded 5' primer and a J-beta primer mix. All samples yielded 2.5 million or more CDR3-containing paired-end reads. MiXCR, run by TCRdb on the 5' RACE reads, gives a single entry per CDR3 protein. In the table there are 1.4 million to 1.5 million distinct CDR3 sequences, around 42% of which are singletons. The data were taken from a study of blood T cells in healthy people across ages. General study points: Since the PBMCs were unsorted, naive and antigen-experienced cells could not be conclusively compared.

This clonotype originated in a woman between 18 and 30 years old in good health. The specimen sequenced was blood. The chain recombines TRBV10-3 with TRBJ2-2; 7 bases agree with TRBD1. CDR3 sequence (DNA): TGTGCCATCAGGTCGGGACAGCCTAACACCGGGGAGCTGTTTTTT. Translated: CAIRSGQPNTGELFF.